The 10 T cell receptor beta chains below were found in one sample sequenced in a study of control samples from healthy donors and cancer patients. Here immunoSEQ multiplex PCR was the method, and the copy in TCRdb shows in-frame clones only, minus some. The sample lists some 90,000 clones, about 88% occurring once. Sample: blood. The receptors originated from a woman aged 55-69 years in good health.

This sequence joins TRBV9 and TRBJ2-3, with D possibly TRBD2 on 5 matching bases. The CDR3 has 13 residues. Trimming took off 1 base at V and 6 bases at J, with 9 bases between the two ends. Germline CDR1 is SGDLS and CDR2 is YYNGEE. The DNA of the CDR3 is TGTGCCAGCAGCGTATTGGGAGAGGATACGCAGTATTTT. Its translation: CASSVLGEDTQYF.

The rearrangement uses TRBV6-6 and TRBJ1-3; 7 bases align to TRBD1. Germline lookup yields CDR1 MNHNY and CDR2 SVGAGI (reference sequence). The CDR3 loop spans 14 amino acids. V dropped 4 bases and J dropped 1; count of bases not matched to a gene: 1. The CDR3, as DNA: TGTGCCAGCAGTTCACAGGGGTCTGGAAACACCATATATTTT. It yields the protein CASSSQGSGNTIYF.

This clone was seen just once. The V call is TRBV19, the J call TRBJ2-1, with 7 nucleotides matching TRBD2. Trimming at V came to 8 bases and at J to 9 bases, leaving 22 bases not matched to a gene. Germline CDR1 reads LNHDA; CDR2 reads SQIVND (reference sequence). The CDR3 loop spans 17 amino acids. CDR3 region: CASYPLTPPKGEGEQFF. CDR3 coding DNA: TGTGCCAGTTATCCCCTCACCCCCCCCAAAGGGGAGGGTGAGCAGTTCTTC.

The chain has TRBV18 and TRBJ2-5; 7 bases fit TRBD1. Germline V gene lookup returns CDR1 KGHSH and CDR2 LQKENI. V gave up 5 bases and J gave up 4 bases; unmatched junction bases: 7. The CDR3 sequence is 14 residues long. The chain's CDR3 is CASSMTQGVETQYF. DNA for the CDR3: TGTGCCAGCTCAATGACGCAGGGGGTAGAGACCCAGTACTTC.

The V call is TRBV7-9, the J call TRBJ1-1; tentative D call: TRBD1 (5 bases). The V gene's germline CDR1 is SEHNR and CDR2 FQNEAQ (reference sequence). The CDR3 loop spans 13 amino acids. This chain's CDR3 is CASSDGGRTEAFF. The CDR3 DNA sequence: TGTGCGTCAAGTGATGGGGGGAGAACCGAAGCTTTCTTT.

This clone was seen only a few times. The chain is built from TRBV7-2 and TRBJ1-1; no clear D. Deletions cut 0 bases from V and 7 bases from J, with 9 bases between. The germline CDR1 and CDR2 sequences are SGHTA and FQGNSA. The CDR3 has 13 amino acids. CDR3 coding DNA: TGTGCCAGCAGCTTAGCGCCGAGCGGTGAAGCTTTCTTT. Translated: CASSLAPSGEAFF.

The J gene is TRBJ2-5, the V gene TRBV19; 8 nucleotides align to TRBD2. CDR3 size: 13 residues. Germline trimming cut 5 bases from V and 5 bases from J; bases unmatched to any gene: 4. Germline-derived CDR1 and CDR2 are LNHDA and SQIVND (reference sequence). CDR3 sequence (DNA): TGTGCCAGTAGTGTATTAGCGGGGGAGACCCAGTACTTC. It yields the protein CASSVLAGETQYF.

The chain uses TRBV2 and TRBJ1-5, with 8 nucleotides matching TRBD1. The CDR3 totals 14 residues. V was pared by 6 bases and J by 1 base, with 2 bases of the junction left unmatched. The V gene's germline CDR1 is SNHLY and CDR2 FYNNEI. CDR3 region: CASSRGRSNQPQHF. The DNA for the CDR3 is TGTGCCAGCAGCAGGGGGCGAAGCAATCAGCCCCAGCATTTT.

This chain links TRBV28 with TRBJ1-1; TRBD1 matches 7 bases. V gave up 10 bases and J gave up 0 bases; unmatched junction bases: 11. CDR1 MDHEN and CDR2 SYDVKM come from the germline V gene. This CDR3 spans 15 amino acids. The CDR3 nucleotides are TGTGCCACTCAACTACAGGGGCACATGAACACTGAAGCTTTCTTT. Protein product: CATQLQGHMNTEAFF.

This clone is a singleton in its sample. The rearrangement uses TRBV5-1 and TRBJ2-5, with D hard to call. This CDR3 is built from 14 residues. Germline CDR1 and CDR2: SGHRS and YFSETQ. V lost 1 base to trimming and J lost 2 bases, with 9 bases between them. DNA of the CDR3: TGCGCCAGCAGCTTGTACCCAAATCAAGAGACCCAGTACTTC. Translation gives CASSLYPNQETQYF.